The 15 T cell receptor beta chains reported below all come from one sample, sequenced in a study of T cell repertoires in cytomegalovirus infection (dated by TCRdb to the late 2010s). Their antigens remain unidentified. Data came from an Illumina HiSeq 1500. TCRdb handled the public reads itself, with Q25 trimming in fastp and clone calling in MiXCR, and kept productive beta chains. Rows with a matching CDR3 protein are joined into one entry that keeps the most common DNA and genes. Counted in this sample were 200,000 to 250,000 distinct CDR3 sequences; about 38% of them appeared once. The top ten hold approximately 60% of the sample. In light of the paper, this sample's treatment or condition label describes: in vitro stimulation with specific CMV peptide epitopes to enrich CMV-specific T cells. This specimen was CD8+ T cells from cultured PBMCs, taken from culture after CMV antigen stimulation. Every receptor here comes from a human donor in good health (CMV status not recorded). Some clones in this sample may be carry-over from other donors' samples.

V gene TRBV2 combines with J gene TRBJ1-1; tentatively, D is TRBD1 (5 bases). Trimming removed 2 bases at V and 3 bases at J, with 7 bases between. Germline V gene lookup returns CDR1 SNHLY and CDR2 FYNNEI. This CDR3 contains 13 residues. CDR3 DNA sequence: TGTGCCAGCAGTGAACGCAGGGACACTGAAGCTTTCTTT. Its translation: CASSERRDTEAFF.

A remark on this clonotype: It may be a read error: a sequence one base away is much more abundant. The gene calls are TRBV7-8 and TRBJ2-3; 8 bases are a match to TRBD2. CDR3 size: 19 residues. Looked up from germline, CDR1 is SGHVS and CDR2 is FQNEAQ. CDR3 nucleotide sequence: TGTGCCAGCACCTTAGCAGAGTCGGGTCGGGAGGGCGTTCTAAATACGCAGTATTTT. Its protein product is CASTLAESGREGVLNTQYF.

This clonotype was counted many times. The chain has TRBV7-3 and TRBJ2-5; possibly TRBD1 or TRBD2 for D (6 bases each). Trimming cost V 1 base and J 1 base, with 22 bases left between them. Germline values: CDR1 SGHTA, CDR2 FQGTGA. The CDR3 totals 19 residues. The DNA of the CDR3 is TGTGCCAGCAGCTTAAGCTTCCGGGGCGGCGGGGACATCCAAGAGACCCAGTACTTC. Translated: CASSLSFRGGGDIQETQYF.

The sample holds a few counts of this clonotype. V is TRBV6-6 and J is TRBJ1-1; D perhaps matches TRBD1 (5 bases). Trimming shortened V by 1 base and J by 6 bases, and 15 bases separated the two germline ends. There are 15 residues in the CDR3. Germline V gene sequence: CDR1 MNHNY, CDR2 SVGAGI (reference sequence). The DNA of the CDR3 is TGTGCCAGCAGTTACTTCTCCGGGGGTGTCCCTGAAGCTTTCTTT. This codes for CASSYFSGGVPEAFF.

V and J are TRBV14 and TRBJ2-3, with 8 bases lining up with TRBD2. The ends lost 1 base at V and 6 bases at J; junction bases unmatched: 9. The CDR3 is made up of 16 amino acids. From germline, CDR1 is SGHDN and CDR2 FVKESK. CDR3 residues: CASSQAVLAGADTQYF. DNA for the CDR3: TGTGCCAGCAGCCAAGCGGTGCTAGCGGGCGCGGATACGCAGTATTTT. Based on the CDR3 plus reference TRBV14 and TRBJ2-3, the full variable domain is EAGVTQFPSHSVIEKGQTVTLRCDPISGHDNLYWYRRVMGKEIKFLLHFVKESKQDESGMPNNRFLAERTGGTYSTLKVQPAELEDSGVYFCASSQAVLAGADTQYFGPGTRLTVL.

The V gene is TRBV25-1, the J gene TRBJ1-2, with D unresolved. This CDR3 is built from 15 residues. Germline V gene sequence: CDR1 MGHDK, CDR2 SYGVNS. V lost 5 bases, J lost 3 bases, and 16 bases lay in between. The CDR3 sequence: CASSLGRPAYYGYTF. CDR3 DNA: TGTGCCAGCAGTTTGGGCAGACCCGCTTACTATGGCTACACCTTC.

The chain uses TRBV2 and TRBJ1-5; D may be TRBD1 (5 bases). Trimming cost V 8 bases and J 1 base, with 18 bases left between them. Germline V gives CDR1 SNHLY, CDR2 FYNNEI. The CDR3 runs to 16 residues. The CDR3 loop is CASSLLSGLSNQPQHF. In DNA, the CDR3 is TGTGCCAGCTCTTTATTATCGGGGCTAAGCAATCAGCCCCAGCATTTT.

V and J are TRBV18 and TRBJ2-1, with D possibly being TRBD1 (5 bases). There are 12 residues in the CDR3. Germline values: CDR1 KGHSH, CDR2 LQKENI. V lost 4 bases to trimming and J lost 10 bases, with 11 bases between them. The CDR3: CASSRQGFEQFF. The CDR3 nucleotides read TGTGCCAGCTCACGTCAGGGTTTCGAGCAGTTCTTC.

The genes are TRBV7-9 and TRBJ2-1, with 10 bases fitting TRBD2. V lost 5 bases, J lost 10 bases, and 14 bases stayed unmatched. The CDR3 is made up of 16 amino acids. Looked up from germline, CDR1 is SEHNR and CDR2 is FQNEAQ (reference sequence). DNA of the CDR3: TGTGCCAGCAGCCCTGGTCCTAGCGGGGGTGGAGGGGAGCAGTTCTTC. It yields the protein CASSPGPSGGGGEQFF. Full variable domain (missing parts from reference TRBV7-9 and TRBJ2-1): DTGVSQNPRHKITKRGQNVTFRCDPISEHNRLYWYRQTLGQGPEFLTYFQNEAQLEKSRLLSDRFSAERPKGSFSTLEIQRTEQGDSAMYLCASSPGPSGGGGEQFFGPGTRLTVL.

The CDR3 is CASSLGRVRNEQFF. The CDR3 region has the DNA TGTGCCAGCAGCTTGGGAAGGGTTCGCAATGAGCAGTTCTTC. The chain employs TRBV5-6 and TRBJ2-1, with unresolved D. CDR3 length equals 14 residues. Germline CDR1 and CDR2: SGHDT and YYEEEE. Trimming removed 0 bases from V and 6 bases from J, with 10 bases in between. Full variable domain (remainder filled in from reference TRBV5-6 and TRBJ2-1): DAGVTQSPTHLIKTRGQQVTLRCSPKSGHDTVSWYQQALGQGPQFIFQYYEEEERQRGNFPDRFSGHQFPNYSSELNVNALLLGDSALYLCASSLGRVRNEQFFGPGTRLTVL.

The chain carries TRBV12-3 or TRBV12-4 and TRBJ2-2; D is ambiguous. V shed 5 bases and J shed 6 bases, with 7 bases lying between them. The CDR3 is 12 residues long. The CDR3 region is CASSPEAGELFF. In nucleotides, the CDR3 is TGTGCCAGCAGTCCAGAGGCCGGGGAGCTGTTTTTT.

The chain is built from TRBV11-1 and TRBJ1-2; D call uncertain. Trimming cost V 1 base and J 2 bases, with 11 bases left between them. CDR3 length equals 15 residues. In germline, CDR1 is SGHAT, CDR2 FQDESV (reference sequence). CDR3 in DNA: TGTGCCAGCAGCTTAGGCCCGGTTGTGAACTATGGCTACACCTTC. This gives the protein CASSLGPVVNYGYTF.

The rearrangement uses TRBV15 and TRBJ2-7; the D gene is possibly TRBD2 (6 bases). V was pared by 5 bases and J by 1 base, with 15 bases between. Germline values: CDR1 LNHNV, CDR2 YYDKDF (reference sequence). The CDR3 runs to 15 residues. The DNA of the CDR3 is TGTGCCACCAGCGTTTCGGCGGGATCTTCCTACGAGCAGTACTTC. Protein sequence: CATSVSAGSSYEQYF.

This clonotype was picked up a small number of times. This chain connects TRBV6-5 to TRBJ2-7; TRBD1 matches at 10 bases. CDR3 length equals 15 residues. The trim removed 2 bases at V and 2 bases at J, leaving 3 bases unmatched. CDR1 and CDR2 from the germline V gene are MNHEY and SVGAGI. The DNA for the CDR3 is TGTGCCAGCAGTTACCGGGACAGGGGTGCCTACGAGCAGTACTTC. This codes for CASSYRDRGAYEQYF.

In its sample, this clonotype was seen a few times. The chain is built from TRBV6-1 and TRBJ2-7; perhaps TRBD1 as D (6 bases). This CDR3 has 13 amino acids. The V gene's germline CDR1 is MNHNS and CDR2 SASEGT. V was trimmed by 1 base and J by 2 bases, leaving 6 bases between them. The CDR3 coding sequence is TGTGCCAGCAGTGAAGAGGGGGCCTACGAGCAGTACTTC. Protein sequence: CASSEEGAYEQYF.